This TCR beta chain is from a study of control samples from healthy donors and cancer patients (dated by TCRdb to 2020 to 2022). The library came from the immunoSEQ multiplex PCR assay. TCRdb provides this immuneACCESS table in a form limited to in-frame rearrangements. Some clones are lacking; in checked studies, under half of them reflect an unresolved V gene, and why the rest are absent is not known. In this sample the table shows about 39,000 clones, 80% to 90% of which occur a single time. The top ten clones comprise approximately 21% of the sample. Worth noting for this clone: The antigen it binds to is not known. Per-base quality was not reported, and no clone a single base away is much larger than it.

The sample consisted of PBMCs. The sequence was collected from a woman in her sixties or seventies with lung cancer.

The DNA sequence reads TGTGCCAGCAGTCTATATACAAACACTGAAGCTTTCTTT. Its coded protein is CASSLYTNTEAFF. Recombination connected TRBV28 to TRBJ1-1; the D segment cannot be called with confidence. Including cysteine and phenylalanine, the CDR3 has 13 amino acids. Only CDR3 DNA remains: 39 bases, in frame from the first base. From a lookup of the germline V gene, CDR1 and CDR2 are MDHEN and SYDVKM. The V and J ends are trimmed by 5 bases and 2 bases, leaving 9 bases between them.